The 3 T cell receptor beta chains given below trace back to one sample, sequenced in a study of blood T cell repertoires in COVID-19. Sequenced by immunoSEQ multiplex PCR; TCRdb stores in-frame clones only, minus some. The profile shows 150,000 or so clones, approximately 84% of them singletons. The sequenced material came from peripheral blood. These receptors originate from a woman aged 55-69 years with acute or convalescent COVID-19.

The CDR3 sequence is CASSAQGNSYNEQFF. CDR3 nucleotide sequence: TGTGCCAGCAGCGCCCAGGGAAACTCCTACAATGAGCAGTTCTTC. The J gene is TRBJ2-1, the V gene TRBV9; a weak D match, TRBD1 (5 bases). Deletions cut 3 bases from V and 0 bases from J, with 10 bases between. Germline CDR1 SGDLS, CDR2 YYNGEE. The CDR3 consists of 15 residues.

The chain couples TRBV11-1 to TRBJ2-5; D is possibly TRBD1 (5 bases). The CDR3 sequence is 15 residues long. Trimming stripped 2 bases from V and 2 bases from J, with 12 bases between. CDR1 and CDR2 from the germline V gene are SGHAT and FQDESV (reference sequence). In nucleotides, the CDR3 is TGTGCCAGCAGCTTATACCTCCAGGGTCAAGAGACCCAGTACTTC. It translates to CASSLYLQGQETQYF. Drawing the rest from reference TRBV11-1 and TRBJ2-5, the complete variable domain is EAEVAQSPRYKITEKSQAVAFWCDPISGHATLYWYRQILGQGPELLVQFQDESVVDDSQLPKDRFSAERLKGVDSTLKIQPAELGDSAMYLCASSLYLQGQETQYFGPGTRLLVL.

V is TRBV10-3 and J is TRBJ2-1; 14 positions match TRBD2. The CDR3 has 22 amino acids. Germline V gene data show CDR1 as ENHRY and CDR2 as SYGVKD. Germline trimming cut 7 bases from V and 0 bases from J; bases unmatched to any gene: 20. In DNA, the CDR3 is TGTGCCATCACCACGCCCGGATCGGCCGGGACTAGCGGGAGAAGCTCCTACAATGAGCAGTTCTTC. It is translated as CAITTPGSAGTSGRSSYNEQFF.